This record concerns one TCR beta chain sequence. The ends were cut back, 3 bases at V and 3 bases at J, with 11 bases in the middle. The CDR3 covers 14 residues. The V gene's germline CDR1 is MDHEN and CDR2 SYDVKM. The data stem from a study of CD4 T cells in relation to SARS-CoV-2 and coronaviruses. Measured with immunoSEQ multiplex PCR; TCRdb has only the in-frame clones, and not every one. Altogether roughly 68,000 clones are present, over 90% being singletons, with the ten largest covering under 0.3%. Before the COVID-19 pandemic, during about 2011-2019, CD4+ T cells were taken from unexposed donors.

The receptor's source is a human donor in good health. V gene TRBV28 combines with J gene TRBJ1-1; D is undetermined. Sequenced material: naive CD4+ T cells from PBMCs. Subset noted: naive CD4+ T cells isolated by negative enrichment. The CDR3 loop is CASSLLEEHTEAFF. The CDR3 DNA follows: TGTGCCAGCAGTTTGTTAGAGGAGCACACTGAAGCTTTCTTT.